Shown below are 15 T cell receptor beta chains from a single sample sequenced in a study of blood T cell repertoires in COVID-19. Sequencing used immunoSEQ multiplex PCR; TCRdb keeps in-frame clones, though not all of them. The profile covers about 110,000 clones, with roughly four fifths appearing a single time and more than 3.5% taken by the ten largest. Source material: peripheral blood. These receptors were collected from a woman in her sixties or seventies with acute or convalescent COVID-19.

The chain has TRBV6-5 and TRBJ2-3; a weak D match, TRBD1 (5 bases). This CDR3 contains 15 residues. Per the germline V gene, CDR1 is MNHEY and CDR2 is SVGAGI. V lost 3 bases and J 0 bases, leaving 10 bases between the germline ends. CDR3 amino acids: CASSYQRGSTDTQYF. Here the CDR3 DNA reads TGTGCCAGCAGTTATCAAAGGGGCAGCACAGATACGCAGTATTTT.

The chain combines TRBV5-4 with TRBJ1-1; TRBD1 is a possible D gene (6 bases). V lost 1 base and J 0 bases, leaving 7 bases between the germline ends. The V gene's germline CDR1 is SGHNT and CDR2 YYREEE (reference sequence). The CDR3 contains 14 residues. CDR3 bases: TGTGCCAGCAGCTTGTGGGGGCTGAACACTGAAGCTTTCTTT. Translated, it gives CASSLWGLNTEAFF.

J is TRBJ1-2 and V is TRBV5-1; weak D call: TRBD1 (6 bases). The CDR3 totals 16 residues. V was cut by 4 bases and J by 7 bases, with 23 bases left in between. CDR1 is SGHRS, CDR2 YFSETQ, per germline. For the CDR3, the DNA is TGCGCCAGCAGCGACCCCTTCAGGGGCGGGTTCTTTGGCTACACCTTC. Its protein is CASSDPFRGGFFGYTF.

The genes are TRBV6-5 and TRBJ1-4; D gene uncertain. The CDR3 loop spans 14 amino acids. V was cut by 10 bases and J by 5 bases, with 17 bases left in between. The germline V gene encodes CDR1 MNHEY and CDR2 SVGAGI. As DNA, the CDR3 is TGTGCCACCAACTGGAGGAGTAAAAATGAAAAACTGTTTTTT. Translating gives CATNWRSKNEKLFF.

The J gene is TRBJ1-2, the V gene TRBV28, with 9 nucleotides matching TRBD1. The CDR3 extends over 14 amino acids. V shed 10 bases and J 2 bases; nucleotides not matched to a gene: 8. From germline, CDR1 is MDHEN and CDR2 SYDVKM. The CDR3: CATGTGGENYGYTF. The CDR3 bases are TGTGCCACCGGTACAGGGGGCGAAAACTATGGCTACACCTTC.

The chain carries TRBV3-1 (or the pseudogene TRBV3-2) and TRBJ1-2, with D perhaps matching TRBD1 (5 bases). Germline-derived CDR1 and CDR2 are LGHDT and YNNKEL (reference sequence). V was cut by 1 base and J by 0 bases, with 12 bases left in between. The CDR3 runs to 16 residues. This chain's CDR3 is CASSQGETVTNYGYTF. CDR3 sequence (DNA): TGTGCCAGCAGCCAAGGCGAGACAGTTACTAACTATGGCTACACCTTC.

V is TRBV6-5 and J is TRBJ2-5; D unresolved. V was shortened by 5 bases and J by 3 bases, with 10 bases between the two germline ends. CDR1 MNHEY and CDR2 SVGAGI come from the germline V gene. The CDR3 has 13 residues. The chain's CDR3 is CASSTIVEETQYF. In nucleotides, the CDR3 is TGTGCCAGCAGTACCATAGTAGAAGAGACCCAGTACTTC.

The chain employs TRBV28 and TRBJ1-5, with a tentative D call TRBD1 (5 bases). V lost 7 bases and J lost 7, with 20 bases in between. The CDR3 loop spans 15 amino acids. Germline CDR1 and CDR2: MDHEN and SYDVKM. CDR3 DNA: TGTGCCAGCACAGGAAGGGGTGGCCGGGGGCAGCCCCAGCATTTT. This encodes CASTGRGGRGQPQHF.

This clone was counted between two and nine times. This chain links TRBV20-1 with TRBJ1-1; 7 positions agree with TRBD1. The germline V gene encodes CDR1 DFQATT and CDR2 SNEGSKA (reference sequence). V was pared by 5 bases and J by 10 bases, with 7 bases of the junction left unmatched. The CDR3 is made up of 11 amino acids. The CDR3, as DNA: TGCAGTGCTGCGGATACAGGGGCAGCTTTCTTT. It yields the protein CSAADTGAAFF.

The genes are TRBV19 and TRBJ2-3; D is perhaps TRBD2 (5 bases). V was shortened by 5 bases and J by 7 bases, with 19 bases between the two germline ends. Germline V gene data show CDR1 as LNHDA and CDR2 as SQIVND (reference sequence). CDR3 length: 15 residues. The CDR3 DNA reads TGTGCCAGTAGTTCCCTAGGAGGCCTTACCAATACGCAGTATTTT. The encoded protein is CASSSLGGLTNTQYF.

The CDR3: CASSTSGGAGDTQYF. In DNA form, the CDR3 reads TGTGCCAGCAGCACTAGCGGGGGGGCCGGAGATACGCAGTATTTT. The J gene is TRBJ2-3, the V gene TRBV11-2, with 13 positions matching TRBD2. Germline CDR1 and CDR2: SGHAT and FQNNGV. V was clipped by 5 bases and J by 5 bases; unmatched bases: 4. This CDR3 has 15 residues.

The CDR3 nucleotides read TGTGCCAGCAGTTTTAAAACTAACTATGGCTACACCTTC. Translated: CASSFKTNYGYTF. The chain links TRBV28 to TRBJ1-2, with unresolved D. Per the germline V gene, CDR1 is MDHEN and CDR2 is SYDVKM. The V gene lost 3 bases and the J gene lost 0 bases, with 5 bases spanning the gap. The CDR3 is 13 amino acids.

The rearrangement joins TRBV7-2 to TRBJ2-3; TRBD1 matches at 9 bases. V lost 3 bases and J lost 4; bases outside the gene matches: 5. CDR1 is SGHTA and CDR2 is FQGNSA in the germline V gene. CDR3 size: 15 residues. CDR3 coding DNA: TGTGCCAGCAGCTTCCGGGACAGGGTTCCAGATACGCAGTATTTT. It translates to CASSFRDRVPDTQYF.

CDR3 in DNA: TGTGCCAGCAGTTCTTGGGGGACTAGTGGGGAGACCCAGTACTTC. Protein sequence: CASSSWGTSGETQYF. The chain has TRBV28 and TRBJ2-5; 8 positions agree with TRBD2. Germline V gene lookup returns CDR1 MDHEN and CDR2 SYDVKM. The CDR3 has 15 residues. The ends lost 4 bases at V and 5 bases at J; junction bases unmatched: 9.

The genes are TRBV18 and TRBJ2-3; D unclear. Germline assignment: CDR1 KGHSH and CDR2 LQKENI. The CDR3 covers 14 residues. Trimming removed 2 bases at V and 3 bases at J, with 9 bases between. The CDR3 spells CASSPGAWTDTQYF. The CDR3 DNA is TGTGCCAGCTCACCAGGAGCTTGGACAGATACGCAGTATTTT.